Following are 5 T cell receptor beta chains from one sample sequenced in a study of cytotoxic CD8 clonotypes in ibrutinib-treated CLL. Sequencing was performed with immunoSEQ multiplex PCR; in TCRdb, only in-frame clones are kept and a portion is missing. The sample lists 160,000 or so clones, 81% occurring once. The sequencing here drew on PBMCs, taken after 12 months of ibrutinib treatment. These receptors were collected from a human donor with chronic lymphocytic leukemia.

The gene calls are TRBV5-5 and TRBJ2-5; the D gene is possibly TRBD1 (6 bases). This CDR3 is built from 16 residues. The germline gives CDR1 SGHKS, CDR2 YYEKEE (reference sequence). Trimming stripped 4 bases from V and 6 bases from J, with 22 bases between. As DNA, the CDR3 is TGTGCCAGCAGCCCGGACCCGGACAGAAGTGGAAAGACCCAGTACTTC. It specifies CASSPDPDRSGKTQYF.

The chain recombines TRBV15 with TRBJ2-4, with TRBD2 matching 12 bases. This CDR3 spans 18 amino acids. Germline V gene lookup returns CDR1 LNHNV and CDR2 YYDKDF (reference sequence). J lost 3 bases, V lost 0 bases, and 6 bases had no gene match. The CDR3 DNA reads TGTGCCACCAGCAGAGATCTCAGGACTAGCGGGGTCAAAAACATTCAGTACTTC. Protein product: CATSRDLRTSGVKNIQYF.

This chain links TRBV7-3 with TRBJ1-5; perhaps TRBD1 as D (6 bases). Germline CDR1 is SGHTA and CDR2 is FQGTGA. V gave up 5 bases and J gave up 0 bases, with 20 bases separating them. CDR3 length equals 18 residues. The CDR3 here is CASSLGRTDRYSNQPQHF. The CDR3 bases are TGTGCCAGCAGCCTCGGGCGGACAGACAGATATAGCAATCAGCCCCAGCATTTT. The entire variable domain, with the rest obtained from reference TRBV7-3 and TRBJ1-5, is as follows: GAGVSQTPSNKVTEKGKYVELRCDPISGHTALYWYRQSLGQGPEFLIYFQGTGAADDSGLPNDRFFAVRPEGSVSTLKIQRTERGDSAVYLCASSLGRTDRYSNQPQHFGDGTRLSIL.

The genes are TRBV28 and TRBJ1-4; D gene uncertain. The CDR3 runs to 15 residues. V lost 8 bases and J lost 0, with 13 bases in between. Germline CDR1 reads MDHEN; CDR2 reads SYDVKM. CDR3 sequence reads: CASAPGPTTNEKLFF. The CDR3 DNA is TGTGCCAGCGCCCCCGGCCCGACAACTAATGAAAAACTGTTTTTT.

The rearrangement uses TRBV9 and TRBJ2-1; 9 bases are a match to TRBD1. This CDR3 has 15 amino acids. In germline, CDR1 is SGDLS, CDR2 YYNGEE. J was trimmed by 9 bases and V by 4 bases; bases with no gene match: 11. The CDR3 protein is CASSSGQGTSGEQFF. DNA for the CDR3: TGTGCCAGCAGCTCAGGACAGGGGACATCCGGTGAGCAGTTCTTC.